These 24 T cell receptor beta chains came from one sample sequenced in a study of T-cell reconstitution after alpha-beta-depleted transplantation in children. The library targeted TCRbeta and was prepared with unique molecular identifiers. MiXCR, applied by TCRdb to the PCR reads, yields one record per CDR3 protein. Here the sample spans around 78,000 distinct CDR3 sequences, 7.3% being singletons. Sequences were derived from PBMCs from the stem cell graft donor, sampled from the stem cell graft. Receptors were obtained from a human donor who donated a stem cell graft to a child with acute lymphoblastic leukemia.

This rearrangement joins TRBV10-3 to TRBJ2-3, with 9 bases that match TRBD2. This CDR3 region has 13 residues. Germline CDR1 is ENHRY and CDR2 is SYGVKD. Trimming removed 7 bases from V and 4 bases from J; junction bases left unmatched: 3. The CDR3 loop is CAIKGTSSDTQYF. The DNA of the CDR3 is TGTGCCATCAAAGGGACTAGCTCAGATACGCAGTATTTT.

The chain joins TRBV24-1 to TRBJ2-5; 9 bases line up with TRBD2. Per germline, CDR1 KGHDR and CDR2 SFDVKD. The CDR3 is 15 residues long. The V and J ends lost 5 bases and 4 bases, in that order; junction bases with no gene match: 7. This chain's CDR3 is CATSGAGGQGETQYF. CDR3 nucleotide sequence: TGTGCCACCAGTGGTGCGGGAGGGCAAGGAGAGACCCAGTACTTC.

The sample holds many counts of this clonotype. This chain uses TRBV7-3 with TRBJ1-1; D might be TRBD1 (6 bases). The V gene lost 3 bases and the J gene lost 5 bases, with 10 bases spanning the gap. Germline CDR1 is SGHTA and CDR2 is FQGTGA. This CDR3 spans 13 amino acids. The CDR3: CASSLLTGTEAFF. DNA of the CDR3: TGTGCCAGCAGCTTGCTCACAGGGACTGAAGCTTTCTTT.

The table lists this clonotype with many counts. The chain combines TRBV4-3 with TRBJ1-4, with no clear D. This CDR3 is 12 amino acids long. Per the germline V gene, CDR1 is LGHNA and CDR2 is YSLEER. Trimming cost V 3 bases and J 11 bases, with 10 bases left between them. The CDR3 is CASSQTQKKLFF. CDR3 nucleotide sequence: TGCGCCAGCAGCCAGACACAGAAGAAACTGTTTTTT.

The sample holds many counts of this clonotype. This sequence joins TRBV14 and TRBJ1-3; D gene ambiguous. This CDR3 comprises 15 residues. The V end was cut by 4 bases, the J end by 0 bases, with 10 bases between. Germline V gives CDR1 SGHDN, CDR2 FVKESK. This CDR3 is CASSLYGASGNTIYF. The CDR3 bases are TGTGCCAGCAGCCTGTACGGTGCCTCTGGAAACACCATATATTTT. The variable domain in full, with the rest retrieved from reference TRBV14 and TRBJ1-3, is EAGVTQFPSHSVIEKGQTVTLRCDPISGHDNLYWYRRVMGKEIKFLLHFVKESKQDESGMPNNRFLAERTGGTYSTLKVQPAELEDSGVYFCASSLYGASGNTIYFGEGSWLTVV.

This clonotype has ten or more counts. The J gene is TRBJ2-3, the V gene TRBV7-8; no reliable D call. Trimming shortened V by 8 bases and J by 0 bases, and 15 bases separated the two germline ends. Germline V gene lookup returns CDR1 SGHVS and CDR2 FQNEAQ. CDR3 length equals 15 residues. Here the CDR3 DNA reads TGTGCCAGCCATGGAAGAGTGGCTAGCACAGATACGCAGTATTTT. Protein: CASHGRVASTDTQYF.

This clonotype was seen repeatedly, ten times or more. This chain uses TRBV7-9 with TRBJ2-5; 7 bases map to TRBD1. Trimming at V came to 5 bases and at J to 2 bases, leaving 11 bases not matched to a gene. This CDR3 region has 16 residues. Germline CDR1 is SEHNR and CDR2 is FQNEAQ (reference sequence). In DNA form, the CDR3 reads TGTGCCAGCAGCCCCCGACAGGGAATCCATCAAGAGACCCAGTACTTC. It encodes CASSPRQGIHQETQYF.

This clonotype was seen many times. The rearrangement links TRBV20-1 to TRBJ2-3, with 7 bases matching TRBD2. The germline V gene has CDR1 DFQATT and CDR2 SNEGSKA (reference sequence). Trimming removed 3 bases from V and 1 base from J; junction bases left unmatched: 13. The CDR3 consists of 17 residues. The CDR3 is CSASNPQASGRTDTQYF. The CDR3 bases are TGCAGTGCTAGTAATCCCCAAGCTAGCGGTCGCACAGATACGCAGTATTTT.

This clonotype occurred many times. CDR3 bases: TGCAGTGCTAGAGTTAGGAGATCCTACAATGAGCAGTTCTTC. Translating it yields CSARVRRSYNEQFF. The rearrangement uses TRBV20-1 and TRBJ2-1, with D unclear. Per germline, CDR1 DFQATT and CDR2 SNEGSKA (reference sequence). The CDR3 sequence is 14 residues long. The V end was cut by 1 base, the J end by 1 base, with 8 bases between.

V and J are TRBV18 and TRBJ1-1; D possibly corresponds to TRBD1 (6 bases). The V end lost 5 bases, the J end lost 1 base, and 23 bases lay between the germline ends. Germline V gene sequence: CDR1 KGHSH, CDR2 LQKENI. This CDR3 contains 18 residues. The CDR3 DNA reads TGTGCCAGCTCAAAGAAGATTGGTGCAGGGGACCCGAACACTGAAGCTTTCTTT. Translation: CASSKKIGAGDPNTEAFF.

The V call is TRBV24-1, the J call TRBJ2-3; D perhaps matches TRBD2 (5 bases). Germline lookup yields CDR1 KGHDR and CDR2 SFDVKD. Trimming removed 4 bases from V and 4 bases from J, with 20 bases in between. The CDR3 length is 17 residues. CDR3 sequence: CATSDRRAGMLPDTQYF. The CDR3 bases are TGTGCCACCAGTGACCGGCGGGCGGGTATGCTCCCAGATACGCAGTATTTT.

There are a few counts of this clonotype. The chain links TRBV6-5 to TRBJ2-6; 8 positions agree with TRBD1. V shed 2 bases, J shed 0 bases, and the junction held 6 bases outside the gene matches. This CDR3 is built from 18 residues. The germline V gene encodes CDR1 MNHEY and CDR2 SVGAGI. The DNA for the CDR3 is TGTGCCAGCAGTTACAGAGGACAGGGAAGCTCTGGGGCCAACGTCCTGACTTTC. Encoded protein: CASSYRGQGSSGANVLTF.

This clonotype was observed many times. The J gene is TRBJ1-2, the V gene TRBV29-1; D perhaps matches TRBD1 (5 bases). The CDR3 runs to 11 residues. V dropped 6 bases and J dropped 4 bases, with 9 bases sitting between them. Germline CDR1 SQVTM, CDR2 ANQGSEA. CDR3 nucleotide sequence: TGCAGCGTCGACAGTGCCTATGGCTACACCTTC. Amino acids: CSVDSAYGYTF.

This clonotype was seen repeatedly, ten times or more. The genes are TRBV5-1 and TRBJ2-7; perhaps TRBD2 as D (6 bases). Germline-derived CDR1 and CDR2 are SGHRS and YFSETQ. Trimming removed 0 bases from V and 3 bases from J, with 16 bases in between. The CDR3 consists of 16 residues. This CDR3 is CASSLGLTSPRYEQYF. As DNA, the CDR3 is TGCGCCAGCAGCTTGGGCCTGACTAGTCCCCGCTACGAGCAGTACTTC.

This clonotype was counted many times. V gene TRBV5-1 combines with J gene TRBJ1-4; D possibly corresponds to TRBD1 (6 bases). Germline V gives CDR1 SGHRS, CDR2 YFSETQ. V was shortened by 0 bases and J by 6 bases, with 9 bases between the two germline ends. The CDR3 is 14 residues long. The CDR3 region has the DNA TGCGCCAGCAGCTTGGACGGGGGCTATGAAAAACTGTTTTTT. The encoded protein is CASSLDGGYEKLFF.

This clonotype was counted ten times or more. CDR3 protein: CASSLRQGISNEKLFF. CDR3 bases: TGTGCCAGCAGCCTGAGACAAGGAATTTCTAATGAAAAACTGTTTTTT. The V and J genes are TRBV3-1 and TRBJ1-4; no clear D. Trimming shortened V by 4 bases and J by 3 bases, and 15 bases separated the two germline ends. The CDR3 contains 16 residues. Germline values: CDR1 LGHDT, CDR2 YNNKEL (reference sequence).

This clonotype was seen at least ten times. V gene TRBV3-1 combines with J gene TRBJ2-2; no clear D. The germline V gene has CDR1 LGHDT and CDR2 YNNKEL (reference sequence). V was clipped by 4 bases and J by 6 bases, with 12 bases between them. The CDR3 is 14 residues long. CDR3 sequence (DNA): TGTGCCAGCAGCCTGAAGGCGAGTTCCGGGGAGCTGTTTTTT. This sequence encodes CASSLKASSGELFF.

This clonotype was detected many times. The chain links TRBV27 to TRBJ1-3, with no clear D. Per germline, CDR1 MNHEY and CDR2 SMNVEV (reference sequence). The CDR3 extends over 11 amino acids. V lost 6 bases and J 3 bases, leaving 3 bases between the germline ends. The CDR3: CASSDGNTIYF. In DNA form, the CDR3 reads TGTGCCAGCAGCGATGGAAACACCATATATTTT.

This clonotype has a count of ten or more. The rearrangement links TRBV18 to TRBJ1-5, with D possibly matching TRBD1 (5 bases). Germline CDR1 reads KGHSH; CDR2 reads LQKENI. This CDR3 is built from 16 residues. V lost 4 bases and J 0 bases, leaving 13 bases between the germline ends. In nucleotides, the CDR3 is TGTGCCAGCTCACGCACCGGGACCGATAGCAATCAGCCCCAGCATTTT. The encoded protein is CASSRTGTDSNQPQHF.

The chain uses TRBV20-1 and TRBJ2-7, with 8 bases matching TRBD2. V shed 3 bases and J 4 bases; nucleotides not matched to a gene: 8. The germline CDR1 and CDR2 sequences are DFQATT and SNEGSKA (reference sequence). The CDR3 spans 14 residues. The DNA of the CDR3 is TGCAGTGCTAGGGCCGGGGCGGGAGGATACGAGCAGTACTTC. Amino acids: CSARAGAGGYEQYF.

The table lists this clonotype with a few counts. This chain connects TRBV12-3 or TRBV12-4 to TRBJ1-5, with D unclear. This CDR3 is 14 amino acids long. Trimming took off 5 bases at V and 0 bases at J, with 8 bases between the two ends. This CDR3 reads CASSRTYSNQPQHF. CDR3 nucleotide sequence: TGTGCCAGCAGTCGGACTTATAGCAATCAGCCCCAGCATTTT.

Ten or more counts support this clonotype. V and J are TRBV27 and TRBJ1-1; unclear D gene. The germline V and J ends were trimmed by 5 bases and 1 base, with 8 bases remaining between them. Germline V gene lookup returns CDR1 MNHEY and CDR2 SMNVEV (reference sequence). This CDR3 contains 13 residues. The DNA for the CDR3 is TGTGCCAGCAGTCCCCCGGGGAACACTGAAGCTTTCTTT. It encodes CASSPPGNTEAFF.

This clonotype was seen only a few times. The gene calls are TRBV6-5 and TRBJ2-2, with 8 bases fitting TRBD2. This CDR3 spans 19 amino acids. V gave up 8 bases and J gave up 5 bases; unmatched junction bases: 22. Germline V gene sequence: CDR1 MNHEY, CDR2 SVGAGI. The CDR3 region is CASLSEAPPSGGETGELFF. CDR3 nucleotides: TGTGCCAGCCTCAGCGAAGCCCCCCCCAGCGGGGGTGAAACCGGGGAGCTGTTTTTT.

This clonotype was observed many times. The genes are TRBV5-1 and TRBJ2-5; D gene ambiguous. Per the germline V gene, CDR1 is SGHRS and CDR2 is YFSETQ. The length of the CDR3 is 15 residues. Trimming stripped 1 base from V and 1 base from J, with 11 bases between. CDR3 bases: TGCGCCAGCAGCTTGAGTCAACCACCCCAAGAGACCCAGTACTTC. Encoded protein: CASSLSQPPQETQYF.